Listed below are T cell receptor beta chains from one sample, sequenced in a study of T cell repertoires and HLA-DP antigens. These receptors are not linked to any known antigen. TCRdb's copy holds only in-frame clones and misses some; the assay was immunoSEQ multiplex PCR. The sample consists of approximately 73,000 clones, around three quarters of them appearing once. Sequencing was performed on CD4+ T cells from PBMCs. The origin of the receptors is a man aged 60 to 75 in good health and CMV-seronegative. CDR3s include the opening cysteine and the closing phenylalanine or tryptophan. The order of the fields is V gene, J gene, CDR3 protein.

TRBV21-1	TRBJ2-5	CASSKNRTLGGETQYF
TRBV4-3	TRBJ2-7	CASSQDKTSAEQYF
TRBV15	TRBJ2-1	CATSRGPDQWNEQFF
TRBV5-6	TRBJ2-5	CASSLGGGETQYF
TRBV7-3	TRBJ2-3	CASSLDGRMDTQYF
TRBV18	TRBJ1-6	CASSGRVGDSPLHF
TRBV7-2	TRBJ2-3	CASSWTGGVGTDTQYF
TRBV5-1	TRBJ1-6	CASSSLWGSPLHF
TRBV20-1	TRBJ2-1	CSASGFNEQFF
TRBV27	TRBJ1-2	CASGLGTNRYTF
TRBV7-2	TRBJ2-3	CASSPRLAGGLLPQYF
TRBV19	TRBJ1-1	CASIKGQQNTEAFF
TRBV9	TRBJ1-2	CASSGTGGSYGYTF
TRBV6-1	TRBJ2-7	CASSEGASGVYEQYF
TRBV5-5	TRBJ2-3	CASSSEASGVGGTQYF
TRBV5-1	TRBJ2-3	CASRPGDPTDTQYF
TRBV11-3	TRBJ2-2	CASSLEGTGTNTGELFF
TRBV19	TRBJ1-3	CASAPNHSGNTIYF
TRBV5-1	TRBJ2-5	CASEEGPDTYQYF
TRBV6-5	TRBJ2-7	CASSLRRGAYEQYF
TRBV19	TRBJ2-2	CASSSRPGQNTGELFF
TRBV13	TRBJ2-5	CASSLGSRGQETQYF
TRBV28	TRBJ2-3	CASSSLLDTQYF
TRBV5-4	TRBJ2-3	CASSFGSGGATDTQYF
TRBV5-1	TRBJ2-5	CASSQGPYGGRQETQYF
TRBV27	TRBJ2-3	CASSFQRGRATDTQYF
TRBV4-1	TRBJ1-5	CASSHQVRGANQPQHF
TRBV6-5	TRBJ2-1	CASNPRSYRNEQFF
TRBV7-2	TRBJ1-4	CASSGQVLEKLFF
TRBV5-4	TRBJ1-2	CASSPRTVDYGYTF
TRBV18	TRBJ1-4	CASSTRTGSNEKLFF
TRBV7-2	TRBJ2-5	CASSSRGLAGVETQYF
TRBV6-1	TRBJ1-2	CASSGSRVYGYTF
TRBV28	TRBJ1-5	CASSLLTANNQPQHF
TRBV11-1	TRBJ1-3	CASSFESSGNTIYF
TRBV5-1	TRBJ2-3	CASSLGTGGSDTQYF
TRBV6-1	TRBJ2-1	CASILDRSNYNEQFF
TRBV6-5	TRBJ2-3	CASSKRPTDTQYF
TRBV7-3	TRBJ2-2	CASSKQGANTGELFF
TRBV7-6	TRBJ1-3	CASSLVGPPSGNTIYF
TRBV7-9	TRBJ2-3	CASSPIRPGATDTQYF
TRBV28	TRBJ2-3	CASRPAPVWGGSTDTQYF
TRBV18	TRBJ2-1	CASSPPRRVGGNEQFF
TRBV13	TRBJ2-2	CASSHGASRKNTGELFF
TRBV9	TRBJ1-4	CASSADRGNEKLFF
TRBV5-1	TRBJ1-1	CASSWGPGGEAFF
TRBV27	TRBJ1-1	CASTGTHTTEAFF
TRBV30	TRBJ1-6	CAWSWGRPNSPLHF
TRBV28	TRBJ1-1	CASRQANTEAFF
TRBV6-6	TRBJ1-1	CASRVTGGGNEAFF
TRBV5-1	TRBJ2-5	CASSLTFGGQETQYF
TRBV4-1	TRBJ2-3	CASSKRGETGNTQYF
TRBV5-8	TRBJ1-4	CASSWTGVEEKLFF
TRBV5-1	TRBJ2-2	CASAREGVSTGELFF
TRBV5-8	TRBJ1-1	CASSLERNTEAFF
TRBV18	TRBJ2-1	CASSPRAGFREQFF
TRBV15	TRBJ2-5	CATSRDPGPQETQYF
TRBV4-3	TRBJ1-5	CASSQDAAGGQPQHF
TRBV7-9	TRBJ1-2	CASSLETYTNYGYTF
TRBV28	TRBJ2-7	CASSLWGDRGRNEQYF